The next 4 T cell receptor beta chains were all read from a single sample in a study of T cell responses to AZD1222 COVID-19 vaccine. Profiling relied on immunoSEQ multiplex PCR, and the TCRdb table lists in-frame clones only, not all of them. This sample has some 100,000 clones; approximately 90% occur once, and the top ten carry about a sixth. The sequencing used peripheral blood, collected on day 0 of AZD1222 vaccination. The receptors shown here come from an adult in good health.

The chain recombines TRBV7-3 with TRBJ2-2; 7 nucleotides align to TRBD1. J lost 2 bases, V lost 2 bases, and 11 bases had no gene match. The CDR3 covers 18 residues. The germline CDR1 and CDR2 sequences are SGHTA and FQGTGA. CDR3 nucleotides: TGTGCCAGCAGCTTACGCCCGTTCGGGACAGATAACACCGGGGAGCTGTTTTTT. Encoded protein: CASSLRPFGTDNTGELFF.

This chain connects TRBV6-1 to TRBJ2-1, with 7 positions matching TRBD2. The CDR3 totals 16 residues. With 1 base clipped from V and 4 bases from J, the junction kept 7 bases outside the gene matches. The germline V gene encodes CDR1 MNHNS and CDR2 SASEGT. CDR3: CASSEDSGGRYNEQFF. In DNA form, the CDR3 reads TGTGCCAGCAGTGAAGATAGCGGCGGGAGATACAATGAGCAGTTCTTC.

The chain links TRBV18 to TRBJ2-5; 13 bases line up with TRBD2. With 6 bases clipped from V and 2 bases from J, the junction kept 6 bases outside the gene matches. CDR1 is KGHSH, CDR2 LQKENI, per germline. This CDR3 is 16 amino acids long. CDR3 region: CASSRTSGGVQETQYF. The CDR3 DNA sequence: TGTGCCAGCTCGCGGACTAGCGGGGGAGTTCAAGAGACCCAGTACTTC. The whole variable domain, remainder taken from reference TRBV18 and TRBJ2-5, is NAGVMQNPRHLVRRRGQEARLRCSPMKGHSHVYWYRQLPEEGLKFMVYLQKENIIDESGMPKERFSAEFPKEGPSILRIQQVVRGDSAAYFCASSRTSGGVQETQYFGPGTRLLVL.

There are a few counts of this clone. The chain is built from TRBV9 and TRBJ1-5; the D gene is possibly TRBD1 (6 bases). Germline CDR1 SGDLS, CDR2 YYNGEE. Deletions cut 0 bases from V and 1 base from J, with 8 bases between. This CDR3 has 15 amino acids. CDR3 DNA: TGTGCCAGCAGCGTAGAAGGGGGAAGCAATCAGCCCCAGCATTTT. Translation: CASSVEGGSNQPQHF.